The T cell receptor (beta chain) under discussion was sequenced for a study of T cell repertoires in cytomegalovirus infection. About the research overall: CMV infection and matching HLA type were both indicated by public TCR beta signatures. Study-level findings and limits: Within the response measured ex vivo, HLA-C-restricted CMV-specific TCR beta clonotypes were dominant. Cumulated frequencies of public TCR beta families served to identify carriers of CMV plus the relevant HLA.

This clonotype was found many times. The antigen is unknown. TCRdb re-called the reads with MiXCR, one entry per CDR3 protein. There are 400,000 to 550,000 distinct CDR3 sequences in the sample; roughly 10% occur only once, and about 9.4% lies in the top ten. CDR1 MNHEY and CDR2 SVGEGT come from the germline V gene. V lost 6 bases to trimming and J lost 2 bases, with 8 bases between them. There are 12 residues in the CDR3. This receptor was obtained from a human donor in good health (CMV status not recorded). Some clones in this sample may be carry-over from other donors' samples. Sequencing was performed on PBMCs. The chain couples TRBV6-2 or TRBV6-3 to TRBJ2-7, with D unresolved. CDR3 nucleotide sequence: TGTGCCAGCAGCCCTGAACCCTACGAGCAGTACTTC. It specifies CASSPEPYEQYF.